Each of the 11 T cell receptor beta chains below was sequenced from the same sample in a study of blood T cells in healthy people across ages. Through a sample-barcoded 5' primer and a J-beta primer mix, a second PCR was run for about 6 to 11 cycles. TCRdb passed the 5' RACE reads through MiXCR, listing each CDR3 protein once. The data show about 970,000 distinct CDR3 sequences, roughly 51% seen once. The material sequenced was blood. These TCRs come from a woman between 55 and 75 years old in good health.

This clonotype has a handful of counts. The V and J genes are TRBV11-1 and TRBJ2-3, with TRBD1 identical over 7 bases. Germline loops: CDR1 SGHAT, CDR2 FQDESV (reference sequence). CDR3 length equals 16 residues. Trimming took 1 base from V and 4 from J; bases not matched to a gene: 8. CDR3 residues: CASSLDWTGDADTQYF. As DNA, the CDR3 is TGTGCCAGCAGCTTAGATTGGACAGGAGACGCAGATACGCAGTATTTT.

This clonotype was detected a few times. J is TRBJ2-3 and V is TRBV5-5; the D gene is possibly TRBD1 (6 bases). V was shortened by 0 bases and J by 2 bases, with 16 bases between the two germline ends. Germline V gives CDR1 SGHKS, CDR2 YYEKEE (reference sequence). The CDR3 is 17 residues long. The CDR3 sequence: CASSLAASGASTDTQYF. The CDR3 nucleotides are TGTGCCAGCAGCTTGGCCGCGTCAGGGGCATCCACAGATACGCAGTATTTT.

This clonotype was counted between two and nine times. The chain employs TRBV7-2 and TRBJ2-1; unclear D gene. Germline V lookup: CDR1 SGHTA, CDR2 FQGNSA. V lost 5 bases and J lost 10, with 21 bases in between. The CDR3 loop spans 15 amino acids. In DNA form, the CDR3 reads TGTGCCAGCAGCCGTAGCCCCGGACGGGTCGACGAGCAGTTCTTC. Amino acids: CASSRSPGRVDEQFF.

The V gene is TRBV9, the J gene TRBJ2-3; D gene uncertain. The length of the CDR3 is 12 residues. Per the germline V gene, CDR1 is SGDLS and CDR2 is YYNGEE. V shed 3 bases and J shed 3 bases, with 5 bases lying between them. DNA for the CDR3: TGTGCCAGCAGCGAACAAACAGATACGCAGTATTTT. Amino acid sequence: CASSEQTDTQYF.

This rearrangement joins TRBV4-1 to TRBJ2-1; 12 bases are shared with TRBD2. The ends lost 1 base at V and 9 bases at J; junction bases unmatched: 1. This CDR3 is built from 14 residues. From germline, CDR1 is MGHRA and CDR2 YSYEKL. The CDR3 sequence: CASSQGGLAGEQFF. Written as DNA, the CDR3 is TGCGCCAGCAGCCAAGGGGGACTAGCGGGTGAGCAGTTCTTC.

This clonotype was detected a few times. V usage is TRBV28 and J usage is TRBJ2-5; tentative D call: TRBD1 (6 bases). The CDR3 spans 14 residues. The germline gives CDR1 MDHEN, CDR2 SYDVKM. The V gene lost 2 bases and the J gene lost 0 bases, with 7 bases spanning the gap. CDR3 DNA: TGTGCCAGCAGTTTACCAGGGGACCAAGAGACCCAGTACTTC. Translated, it gives CASSLPGDQETQYF.

The CDR3 DNA sequence: TGCAGTGCTAGCCCGGGGACAGGGGACACTGAAGCTTTCTTT. It encodes CSASPGTGDTEAFF. The chain has TRBV20-1 and TRBJ1-1; 10 bases agree with TRBD1. The junction had 4 bases not matched to a gene; V was cut back by 3 bases and J by 3 bases. The CDR3 covers 14 residues. The germline CDR1 and CDR2 sequences are DFQATT and SNEGSKA (reference sequence).

This chain joins TRBV21-1 and TRBJ2-7. TRBV21-1 is an annotated pseudogene. The CDR3 runs 16 residues. CDR3 nucleotide sequence: TGTGCCAGCAGCCAAAGAGCGACACAAAGCCCCTACGAGCAGTACTTC. Its translation is CASSQRATQSPYEQYF.

The chain employs TRBV6-1 and TRBJ1-5; D is possibly TRBD1 (5 bases). This CDR3 has 18 residues. Germline V gene sequence: CDR1 MNHNS, CDR2 SASEGT. V was pared by 6 bases and J by 5 bases, with 26 bases between. CDR3 amino acids: CASREKTVSRDGDQPQHF. DNA of the CDR3: TGTGCCAGCAGAGAGAAGACCGTTTCTAGGGACGGGGATCAGCCCCAGCATTTT.

The chain uses TRBV7-2 and TRBJ2-6; D might be TRBD1 (6 bases). CDR3 length: 15 amino acids. The germline V gene has CDR1 SGHTA and CDR2 FQGNSA. V lost 5 bases and J 0 bases, leaving 8 bases between the germline ends. In nucleotides, the CDR3 is TGTGCCAGCAGCAAGGGACACTCTGGGGCCAACGTCCTGACTTTC. Protein sequence: CASSKGHSGANVLTF.

The rearrangement joins TRBV5-1 to TRBJ2-3; 9 nucleotides align to TRBD2. Looked up from germline, CDR1 is SGHRS and CDR2 is YFSETQ. The CDR3 has 17 residues. The J segment lost 3 bases and the V segment lost 1 base, leaving 9 bases of the junction unmatched. CDR3 bases: TGCGCCAGCAGCTTGTGGGCTAGCGGGATGGCGACAGATACGCAGTATTTT. It codes for CASSLWASGMATDTQYF.